This record concerns one TCR beta chain sequence. Its antigen specificity is not known. Base qualities are not at hand, and no much larger clone is one base apart. The data were obtained in a study of cytomegalovirus exposure and HLA in healthy donors (dated 2017 in TCRdb). A note on the overall study: An earlier analysis of approximately 590 of the donors reported more than 250 Gb of sequence data and around 120 million unique TCR beta sequences from about 179 million T cells. Typing coverage differed by locus: A, B, C, DRB1 and DQB1 were typed in roughly 620-640 donors, DQA1 in 500 to 550, DPA1 in around 600, and DPB1 in around 490. A handful of DR-DQ haplotypes were treated as single units for association and clustering because of strong linkage in the cohort. Genome-wide SNP genotypes for about three fifths of the roughly 670 donors were used in a later genetic analysis, which treated that subset as a discovery cohort. Donor age, sex, ethnicity and CMV serostatus were collected together with the repertoire data. An earlier analysis of about 620 of the donors applied high-throughput TCR beta sequencing to assess whether each TCR beta V gene segment acted as functional or pseudogenic. To study patterns of TCR occurrence, a later analysis re-analyzed previously published TCR beta repertoires from 500 to 850 donors and added high-resolution HLA genotyping. About 330 gigabases of sequencing data and roughly 80 million unique TCR sequences made up an early release that covered some 640 HLA-typed donors. On average, approximately 250,000 unique TCR beta nucleotide sequences were sequenced per donor among 398 genotyped donors of the cohort, with roughly 19% of those sequences being non-productive. All discovery cohort repertoires had been generated on a single sequencing platform. In the later analysis, no new phenotypic data were used to find candidate immune exposures; instead, reliance was placed on TCR beta sequences and their occurrence across donors. The study combined high-throughput TCR immunosequencing, statistical association of individual TCRs with disease status, and machine learning to predict cytomegalovirus infection status. Of the 300 to 500 genotyped donors, 81% were placed in the genetic ancestry cluster associated with self-reported Caucasian donors. The study was designed to test whether signatures of past pathogen exposure could be identified by cataloging public T cell receptors. Class I and class II HLA loci were covered by the typing at four-digit resolution. The T cell repertoires of 666 subjects were profiled by immunosequencing and related to cytomegalovirus serostatus. A separate validation cohort of 100 to 150 different subjects was used in addition to the roughly 700-subject first cohort. Study-level results and caveats: In a later analysis, HLA-associated TCR beta chains showed more clonal expansion and lower generation probabilities than non-associated chains that were equally common. Because counts were too low, about 15 rarely observed V segments, including chromosome 9 orphons, were left out of the earlier analysis of 500 to 750 of the donors. Because some donors lacked HLA typing at each locus, the association tests relied only on the typed subset. In an earlier analysis of approximately 590 of the donors, most TCR beta V segments appeared in productive rearrangements about 87% or about 30% of the time, broadly matching IMGT annotations. Roughly uniform sequencing depth across donors was assumed in presence/absence analyses, although this assumption may not hold. In a later analysis, around 17,000 TCR beta sequences were associated with specific HLA alleles at a false discovery rate of 0.05. It was suggested by the authors that the approach could potentially be generalized to other disease states and immunological phenotypes. The study listed approximately 150 TCR beta chains as associated with cytomegalovirus. Across donors, most TCR sequences were observed very rarely, whereas some public TCRs were present in many individuals. A later genetic analysis reported fewer N-insertions in productive TCRs among donors in an Asian-associated ancestry cluster than the roughly 700-donor mean. CMV serostatus was the only immune exposure information available for the cohort. In a later genetic analysis, a missense DCLRE1C variant was associated with V-gene and J-gene trimming of TCR beta chains, and the association was replicated in an independent cohort. Some IMGT-functional V segments, including TRBV6-2 and TRBV6-3, could not be told apart with the 87-base-pair reads, so those segments were excluded. A later analysis found that TCR association rates varied across HLA loci, with DRB1 alleles showing the most associated TCRs and HLA-C alleles the fewest. In a later analysis, most CMV-associated TCR beta chains were found to appear HLA-restricted, with HLA associations seemingly driven largely by CMV exposure. A further reported finding was that TCR beta sequences accurately predicted the HLA-A and HLA-B alleles for most subjects in the first cohort. The cohort was sequenced for TCR beta chains only, and without alpha or paired-chain data the features that could be detected were limited. Correlated functional status among segregating V segments might be attributable to linkage disequilibrium, but an unknown experimental factor could not be ruled out. The classifier was reported to diagnose cytomegalovirus status with high specificity and sensitivity in both the original and validation cohorts. A cluster of highly shared sequence variants was judged likely to represent a technical artifact of the sequencing pipeline. Strong co-occurrence of HLA alleles, especially DR and DQ, made assigning TCR associations to individual alleles difficult. Three of the identified cytomegalovirus-associated TCR beta chains were confirmed in vitro to be specific for cytomegalovirus antigens. Several of the top co-occurrence clusters appeared to be linked to parvovirus B19, influenza, CMV and Epstein-Barr virus, according to a later analysis.

Receptors were amplified or captured by the immunoSEQ multiplex PCR assay. For the multiplex PCR, a mixture combining 60 forward primers for TCR Vbeta segments and 13 reverse primers for TCR Jbeta segments was used. The CDR3 region of rearranged TCR beta genes was amplified from genomic DNA by a multiplex PCR assay. On the Illumina HiSeq System, the amplified TCR beta libraries were sequenced as 87-base-pair reads. In the authors' own workflow: Across the 500 to 850 repertoires, a later analysis counted tens of millions of unique TCR beta chains, some 11 million of which were shared by at least two donors. A nearest-neighbor algorithm error-corrected the raw reads and collapsed the reads into unique sequences, merging closely related sequences to remove PCR and sequencing errors. Alignment of CDR3 sequences to IMGT reference sequences was used to assign V, D and J gene segments. For a sequence to be retained, a match of at least six nucleotides was required to both a V gene segment and a J gene segment. Rearrangements were classified as productive when the CDR3 lacked stop codons and remained in frame with V and J, and all other rearrangements were classified as non-productive. Following IMGT convention, CDR3 was defined as the stretch from the second conserved V-encoded cysteine to the conserved J-encoded phenylalanine. The earlier analysis of a few hundred of the donors excluded any sequence lacking an unambiguous match to a single V gene segment. An earlier analysis of around 600 of the donors classified V segments as functional when productive rearrangements were above 56.7% and as segregating when the standard deviation between donors was above 5%. To diagnose cytomegalovirus status from the catalog of TCR beta chain sequences, a statistical classification framework was built. V and J gene assignment, in a later analysis, came from comparing TCR nucleotide sequences with IMGT/GENE-DB human TR gene sequences. A later analysis assigned CDR3 sequences and most-parsimonious VDJ recombination scenarios with the TCRdist pipeline. In a later analysis, each TCR beta chain was defined by its CDR3 amino acid sequence together with its V-gene family, and reads lacking a unique V-gene family were excluded. A later analysis removed 450 to 600 highly shared, low-generation-probability nucleotide sequences to deal with suspected cross-contamination and a sequencing artifact. For each public chain, a later analysis derived a clonal expansion index from normalized ranks of inferred template counts within each repertoire. A later analysis computed generation probabilities with a VDJ recombination model fitted to out-of-frame rearrangements, and checked the results against IGoR. Hypergeometric tests were used in a later analysis to score TCR-TCR, TCR-HLA and TCR-CMV co-occurrence, with a repertoire-size bias correction applied to the TCR pairs. A later analysis estimated false discovery rates by permuting HLA or CMV assignments 20 times. In a later analysis, co-occurring TCRs were grouped with DBSCAN, and TCRdist sequence similarity was added when clustering was performed within HLA-allele-positive subsets. For co-occurrence clustering, repertoires with fewer than 30,000 or more than 120,000 public chains were excluded, along with five or six repertoires with anomalous nucleotide sharing. Not all clones reach the TCRdb copy of this immuneACCESS table, which keeps in-frame sequences only. Checked studies attribute under half of the gap to unresolved V genes and leave the rest unexplained. The DNA was the basis for D and trimming; V, J and clone size are from that table. This sample lists 110,000 to 150,000 clones; roughly three quarters were detected once. The ten largest clones add up to approximately 0.97% of the sample.

According to the germline V gene, CDR1 reads SGDLS and CDR2 reads YYNGEE. The CDR3 covers 14 residues, taking in both the cysteine and the phenylalanine. The DNA shown is the 42-base CDR3, in frame from base 1. Trimming accounts for 3 bases at V and 2 bases at J, while the number of junction bases matched to no gene is 1. In total, roughly 710 healthy bone marrow donors made up the cohort. At the time of sampling, all cohort members were nominally healthy, though unrecorded immune exposures were likely present. The donor was CMV seronegative and belonged to the group of under 400 seronegative cohort members. Every donor gave a peripheral blood sample, and the peripheral blood mononuclear cells from that sample were used for TCR beta sequencing. The Qiagen DNeasy Blood Extraction Kit was used to extract genomic DNA from the blood cell samples.

The chain joins TRBV9 to TRBJ2-1; TRBD1 lines up with 8 middle nucleotides. The receptor was derived from a man aged 18 to 29 in good health and CMV-seronegative. The specimen was PBMCs. The CDR3 loop reads CASSEQGAYNEQFF. DNA sequence: TGTGCCAGCAGCGAACAGGGGGCCTACAATGAGCAGTTCTTC.